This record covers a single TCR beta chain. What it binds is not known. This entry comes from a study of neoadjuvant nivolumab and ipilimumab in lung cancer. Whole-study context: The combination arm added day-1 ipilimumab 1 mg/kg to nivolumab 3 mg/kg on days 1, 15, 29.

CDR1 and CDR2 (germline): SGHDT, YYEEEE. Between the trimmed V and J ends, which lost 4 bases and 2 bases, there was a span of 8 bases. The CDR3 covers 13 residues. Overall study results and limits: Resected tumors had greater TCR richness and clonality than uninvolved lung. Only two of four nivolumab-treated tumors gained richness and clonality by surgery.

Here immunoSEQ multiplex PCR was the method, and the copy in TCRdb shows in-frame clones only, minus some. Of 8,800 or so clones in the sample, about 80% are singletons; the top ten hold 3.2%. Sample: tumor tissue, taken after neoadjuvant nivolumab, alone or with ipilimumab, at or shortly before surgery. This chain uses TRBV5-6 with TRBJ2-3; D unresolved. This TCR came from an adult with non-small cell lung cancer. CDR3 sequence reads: CASSATDTDTQYF. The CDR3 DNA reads TGTGCCAGCAGCGCGACCGACACAGATACGCAGTATTTT.